The 24 T cell receptor beta chains below come from one sample, sequenced in a study of T cell repertoires in ileal Crohn's disease (dated by TCRdb to between 2018 and 2020). The sample's time point, from its label and the paper: proximal margin of the surgical specimen (macroscopically non-inflamed). The receptor library was made with the immunoSEQ multiplex PCR assay. The immuneACCESS repertoire file appears here via TCRdb, limited to in-frame rearrangements. These files lack a portion of the clones; in checked studies, under half of the deficit traces to unresolved V genes, and the cause of the others is not known. Counted in this sample were some 2,000 clones; roughly 88% of them appeared once. 9.5% to 13% of the sample belongs to the ten largest clones. Sequences were obtained from ileal tissue. Every receptor here comes from an adult with Crohn's disease.

The chain's CDR3 is CASSLSTYEQYF. For the CDR3, the DNA is TGTGCCAGCAGTCTTTCTACATACGAGCAGTACTTC. The chain is built from TRBV6-1 and TRBJ2-7, with D unresolved. CDR3 size: 12 residues. From germline, CDR1 is MNHNS and CDR2 SASEGT. V was trimmed by 5 bases and J by 4 bases, leaving 9 bases between them.

The CDR3 DNA is TGTGCCAGCAGCTTTGGGGCAGGTAGCACAGATACGCAGTATTTT. It codes for CASSFGAGSTDTQYF. The genes are TRBV11-3 and TRBJ2-3, with D possibly matching TRBD1 (5 bases). The CDR3 runs 15 residues. The germline V and J ends were trimmed by 3 bases and 0 bases, with 10 bases remaining between them. Germline values: CDR1 SGHNT, CDR2 YENEEA.

This clone has a single count. The V gene is TRBV6-5, the J gene TRBJ1-2; D might be TRBD1 (5 bases). Germline values: CDR1 MNHEY, CDR2 SVGAGI. The CDR3 extends over 16 amino acids. V lost 0 bases and J lost 5, with 16 bases in between. CDR3 coding DNA: TGTGCCAGCAGTTACTCGAGTCGGGGGACCCCGTATGGCTACACCTTC. This translates into CASSYSSRGTPYGYTF.

This clone was recorded a few times. This chain links TRBV6-1 with TRBJ1-5, with 10 bases that match TRBD1. The CDR3 is made up of 13 amino acids. V shed 8 bases and J 6 bases; nucleotides not matched to a gene: 4. In germline, CDR1 is MNHNS, CDR2 SASEGT. CDR3 in amino acids: CASGTGVFQPQHF. The DNA for the CDR3 is TGTGCCAGCGGGACAGGGGTTTTTCAGCCCCAGCATTTT.

V usage is TRBV11-2 and J usage is TRBJ2-7; D may match TRBD1 or TRBD2 (7 bases each). V gave up 1 base and J gave up 4 bases, with 11 bases separating them. The germline V gene encodes CDR1 SGHAT and CDR2 FQNNGV. The length of the CDR3 is 14 residues. The CDR3 nucleotides read TGTGCCAGCAGCTTAGTTCAGGGGGGGTACGAGCAGTACTTC. Residues: CASSLVQGGYEQYF.

The chain is built from TRBV6-1 and TRBJ1-5; D gene uncertain. V was pared by 3 bases and J by 2 bases, with 5 bases between. Germline assignment: CDR1 MNHNS and CDR2 SASEGT. The CDR3 is made up of 13 amino acids. The CDR3 region has the DNA TGTGCCAGCAGTGAGATTGGCAATCAGCCCCAGCATTTT. Translation gives CASSEIGNQPQHF.

This clone was seen only once. The genes are TRBV30 and TRBJ2-5, with 16 bases fitting TRBD2. This CDR3 comprises 17 residues. CDR1 is GTSNPN and CDR2 is SVGIG in the germline V gene (reference sequence). The junction had 10 bases not matched to a gene; V was cut back by 5 bases and J by 4 bases. DNA of the CDR3: TGTGCCTGGTTAGAGGGACTAGCGGGAGGGCCAGGAGAGACCCAGTACTTC. Translating gives CAWLEGLAGGPGETQYF.

This clone was detected only once. V gene TRBV11-2 combines with J gene TRBJ2-6; D not certain. Trimming cost V 5 bases and J 2 bases, with 1 base left between them. The V gene's germline CDR1 is SGHAT and CDR2 FQNNGV. This CDR3 region has 12 residues. The CDR3 protein is CASSPGANVLTF. CDR3 coding DNA: TGTGCCAGCAGCCCTGGGGCCAACGTCCTGACTTTC.

The V call is TRBV2, the J call TRBJ1-4; D call uncertain. The germline CDR1 and CDR2 sequences are SNHLY and FYNNEI. CDR3 length equals 15 residues. Trimming removed 5 bases at V and 3 bases at J, with 13 bases between. The CDR3 nucleotides are TGTGCCAGCAGTTCCTTCGAAGGGCCTAATGAAAAACTGTTTTTT. Protein product: CASSSFEGPNEKLFF.

The CDR3 DNA is TGTGCCAGCAGCGTCGGAGGGGGAGGCACAGATACGCAGTATTTT. Protein: CASSVGGGGTDTQYF. The rearrangement links TRBV9 to TRBJ2-3; either TRBD1 or TRBD2 may fit D (6 bases each). Germline V gene sequence: CDR1 SGDLS, CDR2 YYNGEE. V lost 2 bases and J lost 1, with 11 bases in between. CDR3 length: 15 residues.

This chain joins TRBV12-5 and TRBJ2-1, with D perhaps matching TRBD2 (6 bases). With 0 bases removed from V and 4 bases from J, the gap between germline ends came to 16 bases. The CDR3 length is 17 residues. CDR1 and CDR2 from the germline V gene are LGHNT and FRNRAP. CDR3 sequence: CASGLVRESREYNEQFF. The CDR3 DNA reads TGTGCTAGTGGTTTGGTACGGGAATCTCGGGAGTACAATGAGCAGTTCTTC.

The rearrangement links TRBV11-1 to TRBJ2-7; a weak D match, TRBD1 (5 bases). Germline CDR1 and CDR2: SGHAT and FQDESV (reference sequence). The V end was cut by 2 bases, the J end by 3 bases, with 8 bases between. CDR3 length equals 13 residues. The chain's CDR3 is CASSLNQGYEQYF. The CDR3 bases are TGTGCCAGCAGCTTAAATCAGGGCTACGAGCAGTACTTC.

This chain joins TRBV5-8 and TRBJ1-2, with 8 bases aligning to TRBD1. With 4 bases clipped from V and 4 bases from J, the junction kept 9 bases outside the gene matches. The CDR3 has 15 amino acids. CDR1 SGHTS and CDR2 YDEGEE come from the germline V gene. In DNA, the CDR3 is TGTGCCAGCAGCCCCGGGACAGGCGCTTCCTATGGCTACACCTTC. The encoded protein is CASSPGTGASYGYTF.

The V gene is TRBV19, the J gene TRBJ2-2; D is unclear. The V and J ends lost 6 bases and 0 bases respectively, with 8 bases between them. CDR1 and CDR2 from the germline V gene are LNHDA and SQIVND (reference sequence). The CDR3 loop spans 14 amino acids. The CDR3 sequence: CASSKDANTGELFF. CDR3 coding DNA: TGTGCCAGTAGCAAAGACGCGAACACCGGGGAGCTGTTTTTT.

V is TRBV10-1 and J is TRBJ1-2; 11 nucleotides match TRBD1. Germline values: CDR1 WNHNN, CDR2 SYGVQD (reference sequence). V lost 11 bases to trimming and J lost 3 bases; unmatched junction nucleotides: 8. This CDR3 is 14 amino acids long. CDR3: CAGPRDRGDYGYTF. CDR3 in DNA: TGCGCCGGGCCGCGGGACAGGGGGGACTATGGCTACACCTTC.

The CDR3 region is CASSVGQGDYGYTF. CDR3 nucleotides: TGTGCCAGCAGTGTTGGACAGGGCGACTATGGCTACACCTTC. The chain joins TRBV2 to TRBJ1-2; 8 nucleotides agree with TRBD1. V trimming: 4 bases; J trimming: 3 bases; junction bases outside the gene matches: 4. Per germline, CDR1 SNHLY and CDR2 FYNNEI. The CDR3 has 14 amino acids.

The chain has TRBV7-2 and TRBJ2-2, with 10 bases fitting TRBD2. CDR1 and CDR2 (germline): SGHTA, FQGNSA. V shed 0 bases, J shed 7 bases, and the junction held 11 bases outside the gene matches. The CDR3 loop spans 18 amino acids. The DNA of the CDR3 is TGTGCCAGCAGCTTAGCTCCCGGACTAGCGGAGACGGGCGGGGAGCTGTTTTTT. This codes for CASSLAPGLAETGGELFF.

There are a few counts of this clone. This chain links TRBV25-1 with TRBJ2-1; D unresolved. Germline assignment: CDR1 MGHDK and CDR2 SYGVNS. This CDR3 comprises 16 residues. Trimming took 3 bases from V and 5 from J, leaving 17 bases between them. The CDR3 is CASSDPSFGHNNEQFF. The CDR3 DNA reads TGTGCCAGCAGTGACCCTTCCTTCGGGCATAACAATGAGCAGTTCTTC. The full variable domain, completed using reference TRBV25-1 and TRBJ2-1, is EADIYQTPRYLVIGTGKKITLECSQTMGHDKMYWYQQDPGMELHLIHYSYGVNSTEKGDLSSESTVSRIRTEHFPLTLESARPSHTSQYLCASSDPSFGHNNEQFFGPGTRLTVL.

The chain uses TRBV6-4 and TRBJ2-7, with D perhaps matching TRBD2 (5 bases). Germline CDR1 is MRHNA and CDR2 is SNTAGT. Trimming left V 2 bases short and J 2 bases short, with 7 bases between. The length of the CDR3 is 13 residues. CDR3 protein: CASSDGRTYEQYF. The CDR3, as DNA: TGTGCCAGCAGTGACGGGAGAACCTACGAGCAGTACTTC.

J is TRBJ2-4 and V is TRBV9; the match to TRBD1 covers 7 bases. The germline V gene has CDR1 SGDLS and CDR2 YYNGEE. This CDR3 comprises 13 residues. Unmatched junction bases numbered 5, after V lost 3 bases and J lost 8 bases. The CDR3 is CASSAGQWDIQYF. The CDR3 nucleotides are TGTGCCAGCAGCGCGGGACAGTGGGACATTCAGTACTTC.

CDR3 region: CSVPALDRPNTGELFF. CDR3 in DNA: TGCAGCGTTCCTGCCTTAGACAGACCCAACACCGGGGAGCTGTTTTTT. The chain carries TRBV29-1 and TRBJ2-2; possible D gene TRBD1, 5 bases. The V gene's germline CDR1 is SQVTM and CDR2 ANQGSEA. V was shortened by 5 bases and J by 2 bases, with 18 bases between the two germline ends. CDR3 length: 16 amino acids.

V and J are TRBV9 and TRBJ2-1; no clear D gene. Germline CDR1 and CDR2: SGDLS and YYNGEE. V gave up 0 bases and J gave up 2 bases, with 15 bases separating them. The CDR3 consists of 17 residues. The CDR3 spells CASSVVPAAETYNEQFF. The CDR3 nucleotides are TGTGCCAGCAGCGTAGTTCCGGCGGCAGAGACCTACAATGAGCAGTTCTTC.

The table lists this clone with a count of one. The chain combines TRBV18 with TRBJ1-1; possible D gene TRBD1, 5 bases. The CDR3 is made up of 15 amino acids. Trimming removed 0 bases at V and 2 bases at J, with 10 bases between. Germline CDR1 and CDR2: KGHSH and LQKENI. CDR3: CASSPPLGGNTEAFF. Here the CDR3 DNA reads TGTGCCAGCTCACCACCTCTGGGGGGAAACACTGAAGCTTTCTTT.

The genes are TRBV30 and TRBJ1-2, with unresolved D. The CDR3 is made up of 11 amino acids. Germline V gene sequence: CDR1 GTSNPN, CDR2 SVGIG (reference sequence). With 5 bases removed from V and 4 bases from J, the gap between germline ends came to 8 bases. CDR3 bases: TGTGCCTGGTCCACAGTCTATGGCTACACCTTC. This codes for CAWSTVYGYTF.